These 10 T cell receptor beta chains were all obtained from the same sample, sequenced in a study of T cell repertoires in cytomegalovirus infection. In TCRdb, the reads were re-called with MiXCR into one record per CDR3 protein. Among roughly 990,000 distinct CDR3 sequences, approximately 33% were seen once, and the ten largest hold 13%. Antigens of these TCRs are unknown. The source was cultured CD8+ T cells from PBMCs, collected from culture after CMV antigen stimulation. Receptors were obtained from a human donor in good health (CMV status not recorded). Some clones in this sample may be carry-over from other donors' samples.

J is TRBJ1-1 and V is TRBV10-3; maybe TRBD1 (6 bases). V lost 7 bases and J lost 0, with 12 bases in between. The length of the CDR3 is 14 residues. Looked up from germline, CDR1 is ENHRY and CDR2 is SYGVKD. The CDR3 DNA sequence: TGTGCCATCACACCCGGACAGATGAACACTGAAGCTTTCTTT. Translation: CAITPGQMNTEAFF.

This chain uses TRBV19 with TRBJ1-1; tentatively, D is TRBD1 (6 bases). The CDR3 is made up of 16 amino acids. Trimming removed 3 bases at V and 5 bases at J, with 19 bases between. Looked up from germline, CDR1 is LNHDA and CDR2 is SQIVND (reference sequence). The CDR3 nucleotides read TGTGCCAGTAGTATGTGGGGGGCCCAATATGGAACTGAAGCTTTCTTT. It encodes CASSMWGAQYGTEAFF.

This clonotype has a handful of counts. CDR3 coding DNA: TGTGCCAGCAGTTTAGCGAAGTCAACTAATGAAAAACTGTTTTTT. Amino acids: CASSLAKSTNEKLFF. The rearrangement uses TRBV12-3 or TRBV12-4 and TRBJ1-4; D uncertain. V lost 0 bases and J lost 0, with 5 bases in between. The CDR3 has 15 residues.

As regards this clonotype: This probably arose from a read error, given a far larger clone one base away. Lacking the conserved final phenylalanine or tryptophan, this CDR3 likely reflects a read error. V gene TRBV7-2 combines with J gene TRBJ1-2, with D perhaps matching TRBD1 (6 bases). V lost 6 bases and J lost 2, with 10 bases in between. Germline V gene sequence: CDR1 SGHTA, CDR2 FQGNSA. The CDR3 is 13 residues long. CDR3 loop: CASSPGQNYGYTI. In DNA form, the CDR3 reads TGTGCCAGCAGTCCCGGACAGAACTATGGCTACACCATC.

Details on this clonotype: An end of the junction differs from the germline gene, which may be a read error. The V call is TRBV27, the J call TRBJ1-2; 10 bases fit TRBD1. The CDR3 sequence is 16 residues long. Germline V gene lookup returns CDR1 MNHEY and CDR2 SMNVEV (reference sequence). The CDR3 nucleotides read TGTGTCAGCAGTCCAAAATGGACAGGGGGAAACTATGGCTACACCTTC. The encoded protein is CVSSPKWTGGNYGYTF.

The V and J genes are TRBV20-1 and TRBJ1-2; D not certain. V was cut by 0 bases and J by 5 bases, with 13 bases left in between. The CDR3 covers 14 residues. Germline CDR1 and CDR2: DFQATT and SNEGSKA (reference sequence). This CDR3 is CSARDLSVSYGYTF. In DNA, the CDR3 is TGCAGTGCTAGAGATCTTTCGGTCTCGTATGGCTACACCTTC.

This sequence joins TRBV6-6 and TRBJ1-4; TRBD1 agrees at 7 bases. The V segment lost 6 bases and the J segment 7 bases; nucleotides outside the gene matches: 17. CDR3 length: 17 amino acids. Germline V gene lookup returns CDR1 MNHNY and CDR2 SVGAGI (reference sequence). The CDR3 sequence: CASSLRAGGPVGEKLFF. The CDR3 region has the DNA TGTGCCAGCAGCTTACGGGCAGGGGGACCAGTCGGTGAAAAACTGTTTTTT.

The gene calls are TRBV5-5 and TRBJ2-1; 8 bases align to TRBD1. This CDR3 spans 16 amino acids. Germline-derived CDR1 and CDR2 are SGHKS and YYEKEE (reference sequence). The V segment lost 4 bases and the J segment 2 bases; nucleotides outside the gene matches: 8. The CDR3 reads CASSTQAGGTYNEQFF. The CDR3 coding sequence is TGTGCCAGCAGCACTCAGGCAGGGGGCACCTACAATGAGCAGTTCTTC.

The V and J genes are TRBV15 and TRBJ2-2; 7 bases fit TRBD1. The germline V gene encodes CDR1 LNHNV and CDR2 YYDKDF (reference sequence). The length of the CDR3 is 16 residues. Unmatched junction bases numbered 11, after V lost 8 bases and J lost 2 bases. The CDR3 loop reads CATRFMTGTNTGELFF. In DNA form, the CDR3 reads TGTGCCACCCGATTTATGACAGGGACAAACACCGGGGAGCTGTTTTTT.

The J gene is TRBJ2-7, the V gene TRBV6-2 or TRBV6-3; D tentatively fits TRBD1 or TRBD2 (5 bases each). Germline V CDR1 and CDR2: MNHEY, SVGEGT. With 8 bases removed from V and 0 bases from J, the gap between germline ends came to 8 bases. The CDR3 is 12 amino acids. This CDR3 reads CASSGSSYEQYV. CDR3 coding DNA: TGTGCCAGCTCAGGGAGCTCCTACGAGCAGTACGTC.